These T cell receptor beta chains were read from a single sample in a study of vaccination effects on CD4 cells after COVID-19. The antigens for these receptors are not known. Using immunoSEQ multiplex PCR, the repertoire was profiled, and TCRdb retains in-frame clones only, with some absent. The data hold some 69,000 clones, with approximately 74% observed a single time. The sample here was CD4+ T cells from PBMCs cultured with HCoV-NL63 spike peptides, taken before COVID-19 vaccination. The receptors originated from a human donor who received a COVID-19 vaccine. The CDR3 runs from the conserved cysteine through the conserved F or W. The D gene is left open where the match is weak. Not all rows give a size; the values are once, few, many and, for expanded clones, a class.

J gene: TRBJ1-6
D gene: -
clone size: few
V gene: TRBV7-2
CDR3 protein: CASSPRVGDTTHSPLHF
CDR3 DNA: TGTGCCAGCAGCCCCAGGGTGGGGGACACCACACATTCACCCCTCCACTTT

J gene: TRBJ1-5
D gene: -
clone size: -
V gene: TRBV7-2
CDR3 protein: CASSVSRVNQPQHF
CDR3 DNA: TGTGCCAGCAGCGTTAGTCGAGTTAATCAGCCCCAGCATTTT

J gene: TRBJ2-1
D gene: -
clone size: -
V gene: TRBV7-9
CDR3 protein: CASSLNQHNEQFF
CDR3 DNA: TGTGCCAGCAGCTTAAATCAACACAATGAGCAGTTCTTC

J gene: TRBJ1-4
D gene: -
clone size: -
V gene: TRBV5-1
CDR3 protein: CASSFGGQTNEKLFF
CDR3 DNA: TGCGCCAGCAGCTTTGGGGGGCAGACTAATGAAAAACTGTTTTTT

J gene: TRBJ1-5
D gene: -
clone size: -
V gene: TRBV20-1
CDR3 protein: CSASDTGSENQPQHF
CDR3 DNA: TGCAGTGCTAGTGACACAGGGTCGGAGAATCAGCCCCAGCATTTT

J gene: TRBJ2-5
D gene: -
clone size: few
V gene: TRBV4-1
CDR3 protein: CASSQGIRYFSPETQYF
CDR3 DNA: TGCGCCAGCAGCCAAGGAATCAGGTACTTCTCACCAGAGACCCAGTACTTC

J gene: TRBJ2-5
D gene: -
clone size: once
V gene: TRBV19
CDR3 protein: CASSPPGPTQETQYF
CDR3 DNA: TGTGCCAGTAGTCCGCCGGGACCGACCCAAGAGACCCAGTACTTC

J gene: TRBJ1-1
D gene: -
clone size: few
V gene: TRBV12-5
CDR3 protein: CASGLSGKNTEAFF
CDR3 DNA: TGTGCTAGTGGTTTATCGGGGAAAAACACTGAAGCTTTCTTT

J gene: TRBJ1-2
D gene: -
clone size: -
V gene: TRBV5-6
CDR3 protein: CASSLLGQGSRSGYTF
CDR3 DNA: TGTGCCAGCAGCTTGTTGGGGCAGGGGAGTCGATCGGGCTACACCTTC

J gene: TRBJ1-2
D gene: -
clone size: -
V gene: TRBV6-5
CDR3 protein: CASSYSGGGYRYTF
CDR3 DNA: TGTGCCAGCAGTTACTCTGGGGGTGGTTATCGCTACACCTTC

J gene: TRBJ1-2
D gene: TRBD1
clone size: -
V gene: TRBV4-3
CDR3 protein: CASSLGTGTSPGGYTF
CDR3 DNA: TGCGCCAGCAGCCTAGGGACAGGGACGTCTCCCGGTGGCTACACCTTC

J gene: TRBJ2-5
D gene: -
clone size: few
V gene: TRBV5-1
CDR3 protein: CASKVGAYHEETQYF
CDR3 DNA: TGCGCCAGCAAGGTAGGGGCCTACCATGAAGAGACCCAGTACTTC

J gene: TRBJ1-1
D gene: -
clone size: once
V gene: TRBV5-8
CDR3 protein: CASSWEVTEAFF
CDR3 DNA: TGTGCCAGCAGCTGGGAGGTTACTGAAGCTTTCTTT

J gene: TRBJ2-1
D gene: -
clone size: -
V gene: TRBV19
CDR3 protein: CASSIQGNEQFF
CDR3 DNA: TGTGCCAGTAGTATACAGGGGAATGAGCAGTTCTTC

J gene: TRBJ1-1
D gene: TRBD1
clone size: few
V gene: TRBV29-1
CDR3 protein: CSARTGDYTEAFF
CDR3 DNA: TGCAGCGCTAGGACAGGGGATTACACTGAAGCTTTCTTT

J gene: TRBJ2-1
D gene: TRBD2
clone size: -
V gene: TRBV28
CDR3 protein: CASSFRGGQNEQFF
CDR3 DNA: TGTGCCAGCAGTTTTCGGGGGGGCCAAAATGAGCAGTTCTTC

J gene: TRBJ2-1
D gene: TRBD2
clone size: once
V gene: TRBV18
CDR3 protein: CASSTRTSGGHNEQFF
CDR3 DNA: TGTGCCAGCTCAACCCGGACTAGCGGGGGCCACAATGAGCAGTTCTTC

J gene: TRBJ2-3
D gene: TRBD2
clone size: -
V gene: TRBV29-1
CDR3 protein: CSVEASGGSTDTQYF
CDR3 DNA: TGCAGCGTTGAGGCTAGCGGGGGGTCCACAGATACGCAGTATTTT

J gene: TRBJ1-5
D gene: TRBD1
clone size: -
V gene: TRBV19
CDR3 protein: CASRTTGGWNQPQHF
CDR3 DNA: TGTGCCAGTAGGACTACAGGGGGCTGGAATCAGCCCCAGCATTTT

J gene: TRBJ2-1
D gene: TRBD2
clone size: once
V gene: TRBV24-1
CDR3 protein: CATSDGKAGVYNEQFF
CDR3 DNA: TGTGCCACCAGTGATGGGAAAGCGGGGGTCTACAATGAGCAGTTCTTC

J gene: TRBJ1-2
D gene: -
clone size: few
V gene: TRBV7-2
CDR3 protein: CASSLRTTNYNYGYTF
CDR3 DNA: TGTGCCAGCAGCTTAAGAACGACAAACTATAACTATGGCTACACCTTC

J gene: TRBJ2-5
D gene: TRBD1
clone size: -
V gene: TRBV6-5
CDR3 protein: CASSPWDREETQYF
CDR3 DNA: TGTGCCAGCAGTCCCTGGGACAGGGAGGAGACCCAGTACTTC

J gene: TRBJ1-1
D gene: TRBD1
clone size: few
V gene: TRBV6-5
CDR3 protein: CASRAWDRANTEAFF
CDR3 DNA: TGTGCCAGCAGGGCTTGGGACAGGGCAAACACTGAAGCTTTCTTT

J gene: TRBJ1-5
D gene: -
clone size: -
V gene: TRBV4-1
CDR3 protein: CASSPRGESNQPQHF
CDR3 DNA: TGCGCCAGCTCCCCGAGGGGGGAGAGCAATCAGCCCCAGCATTTT

J gene: TRBJ1-5
D gene: -
clone size: -
V gene: TRBV11-2
CDR3 protein: CASSLAGNSNQPQHF
CDR3 DNA: TGTGCCAGCAGCTTAGCAGGAAATAGCAATCAGCCCCAGCATTTT

J gene: TRBJ1-3
D gene: -
clone size: -
V gene: TRBV6-6
CDR3 protein: CASSYAGWDTIYF
CDR3 DNA: TGTGCCAGCAGTTACGCCGGGTGGGACACCATATATTTT

J gene: TRBJ2-1
D gene: TRBD1
clone size: -
V gene: TRBV5-1
CDR3 protein: CASSLATGTGGYNEQFF
CDR3 DNA: TGCGCCAGCAGCTTGGCTACCGGGACAGGGGGATACAATGAGCAGTTCTTC

J gene: TRBJ1-1
D gene: -
clone size: -
V gene: TRBV18
CDR3 protein: CASSPKGGVMNTEAFF
CDR3 DNA: TGTGCCAGCTCACCTAAGGGGGGGGTAATGAACACTGAAGCTTTCTTT

J gene: TRBJ2-2
D gene: -
clone size: -
V gene: TRBV24-1
CDR3 protein: CATSDSRQGGELFF
CDR3 DNA: TGTGCCACCAGTGATTCCCGTCAGGGCGGGGAGCTGTTTTTT

J gene: TRBJ2-3
D gene: TRBD1
clone size: few
V gene: TRBV11-1
CDR3 protein: CASSFQGADTQYF
CDR3 DNA: TGTGCCAGCAGCTTCCAGGGGGCAGATACGCAGTATTTT

J gene: TRBJ1-5
D gene: TRBD1
clone size: -
V gene: TRBV27
CDR3 protein: CASSPQQGRGNQPQHF
CDR3 DNA: TGTGCCAGCAGTCCCCAACAGGGGCGTGGCAATCAGCCCCAGCATTTT

J gene: TRBJ1-3
D gene: -
clone size: -
V gene: TRBV19
CDR3 protein: CASSISSVSGNTIYF
CDR3 DNA: TGTGCCAGTAGTATTAGTAGCGTCTCTGGAAACACCATATATTTT

J gene: TRBJ1-4
D gene: -
clone size: -
V gene: TRBV7-8
CDR3 protein: CASSLLRGVNEKLFF
CDR3 DNA: TGTGCCAGCAGCTTACTCAGGGGTGTGAATGAAAAACTGTTTTTT

J gene: TRBJ1-4
D gene: TRBD1
clone size: -
V gene: TRBV27
CDR3 protein: CASREFGTGLEKLFF
CDR3 DNA: TGTGCCAGCAGGGAGTTTGGGACAGGGCTTGAAAAACTGTTTTTT

J gene: TRBJ2-2
D gene: TRBD1
clone size: -
V gene: TRBV5-5
CDR3 protein: CASSWGTGGTGELFF
CDR3 DNA: TGTGCCAGCAGCTGGGGGACAGGGGGCACCGGGGAGCTGTTTTTT

J gene: TRBJ2-2
D gene: -
clone size: once
V gene: TRBV1
CDR3 protein: CTSSYTRTSGGAVTGELFF
CDR3 DNA: TGCACCAGCAGCTATACCCGGACTAGCGGGGGGGCGGTCACCGGGGAGCTGTTTTTT

J gene: TRBJ2-5
D gene: TRBD2
clone size: -
V gene: TRBV7-3
CDR3 protein: CASSLFSAAGMETQYF
CDR3 DNA: TGTGCCAGCAGCTTATTTTCGGCAGCGGGGATGGAGACCCAGTACTTC

J gene: TRBJ2-3
D gene: -
clone size: -
V gene: TRBV7-2
CDR3 protein: CASSLTGLTSTDTQYF
CDR3 DNA: TGTGCCAGCAGCTTAACCGGACTCACTAGCACAGATACGCAGTATTTT

J gene: TRBJ2-3
D gene: -
clone size: -
V gene: TRBV10-1
CDR3 protein: CACISGGLTDTQYF
CDR3 DNA: TGCGCCTGTATCTCAGGGGGGCTCACAGATACGCAGTATTTT

J gene: TRBJ1-5
D gene: -
clone size: -
V gene: TRBV5-6
CDR3 protein: CASSLRLTGTTQPQHF
CDR3 DNA: TGTGCCAGCAGCTTGCGTTTAACAGGGACTACTCAGCCCCAGCATTTT

J gene: TRBJ2-1
D gene: -
clone size: -
V gene: TRBV7-9
CDR3 protein: CASSLVWQYNEQFF
CDR3 DNA: TGTGCCAGCAGCTTAGTCTGGCAGTACAATGAGCAGTTCTTC

J gene: TRBJ1-1
D gene: TRBD1
clone size: -
V gene: TRBV25-1
CDR3 protein: CASSELGTGRVTEAFF
CDR3 DNA: TGTGCCAGCAGTGAATTGGGGACAGGACGGGTCACTGAAGCTTTCTTT

J gene: TRBJ1-3
D gene: TRBD1
clone size: -
V gene: TRBV7-9
CDR3 protein: CASSSGTVSGNTIYF
CDR3 DNA: TGTGCCAGCAGCTCCGGGACAGTCTCTGGAAACACCATATATTTT

J gene: TRBJ1-5
D gene: -
clone size: -
V gene: TRBV2
CDR3 protein: CASSRDSNQPQHF
CDR3 DNA: TGTGCCAGCAGCCGGGACAGCAATCAGCCCCAGCATTTT

J gene: TRBJ1-6
D gene: -
clone size: -
V gene: TRBV7-3
CDR3 protein: CASSFPGSPLHF
CDR3 DNA: TGTGCCAGCAGCTTTCCCGGTTCACCCCTCCACTTT